This record covers a single T cell receptor (beta chain). Its target is unknown. PCR was performed using 60 Vbeta and 13 Jbeta primers. The repertoire was sequenced with immunoSEQ multiplex PCR; TCRdb's copy has only in-frame clones and lacks some. The sample includes tens of thousands of clones, roughly 69% of them seen just once. The CDR3 spans 15 residues. The V gene end was trimmed by 3 bases and the J gene end by 5 bases; junction bases not matched to a gene: 7. CDR1 and CDR2 (germline): SGHAT, FQNNGV. These data belong to a study of cytomegalovirus exposure and HLA in healthy donors. The study, taken as a whole, reports: Later on, analysis showed that most CMV-associated TCR beta chains appeared to be HLA-restricted. Presence/absence analyses took donor sequencing depth as roughly uniform.

Sequencing was done on a sample of PBMCs. V is TRBV11-2 and J is TRBJ2-7; 10 bases are shared with TRBD1. This receptor was obtained from a woman in her 30s in good health and CMV-seronegative. This chain's CDR3 is CASSFSRDRGHEQYF. The DNA for the CDR3 is TGTGCCAGCAGCTTTTCCCGGGACAGGGGTCACGAGCAGTACTTC. Full variable domain (outside the CDR3, taken from reference TRBV11-2 and TRBJ2-7): EAGVAQSPRYKIIEKRQSVAFWCNPISGHATLYWYQQILGQGPKLLIQFQNNGVVDDSQLPKDRFSAERLKGVDSTLKIQPAKLEDSAVYLCASSFSRDRGHEQYFGPGTRLTVT.